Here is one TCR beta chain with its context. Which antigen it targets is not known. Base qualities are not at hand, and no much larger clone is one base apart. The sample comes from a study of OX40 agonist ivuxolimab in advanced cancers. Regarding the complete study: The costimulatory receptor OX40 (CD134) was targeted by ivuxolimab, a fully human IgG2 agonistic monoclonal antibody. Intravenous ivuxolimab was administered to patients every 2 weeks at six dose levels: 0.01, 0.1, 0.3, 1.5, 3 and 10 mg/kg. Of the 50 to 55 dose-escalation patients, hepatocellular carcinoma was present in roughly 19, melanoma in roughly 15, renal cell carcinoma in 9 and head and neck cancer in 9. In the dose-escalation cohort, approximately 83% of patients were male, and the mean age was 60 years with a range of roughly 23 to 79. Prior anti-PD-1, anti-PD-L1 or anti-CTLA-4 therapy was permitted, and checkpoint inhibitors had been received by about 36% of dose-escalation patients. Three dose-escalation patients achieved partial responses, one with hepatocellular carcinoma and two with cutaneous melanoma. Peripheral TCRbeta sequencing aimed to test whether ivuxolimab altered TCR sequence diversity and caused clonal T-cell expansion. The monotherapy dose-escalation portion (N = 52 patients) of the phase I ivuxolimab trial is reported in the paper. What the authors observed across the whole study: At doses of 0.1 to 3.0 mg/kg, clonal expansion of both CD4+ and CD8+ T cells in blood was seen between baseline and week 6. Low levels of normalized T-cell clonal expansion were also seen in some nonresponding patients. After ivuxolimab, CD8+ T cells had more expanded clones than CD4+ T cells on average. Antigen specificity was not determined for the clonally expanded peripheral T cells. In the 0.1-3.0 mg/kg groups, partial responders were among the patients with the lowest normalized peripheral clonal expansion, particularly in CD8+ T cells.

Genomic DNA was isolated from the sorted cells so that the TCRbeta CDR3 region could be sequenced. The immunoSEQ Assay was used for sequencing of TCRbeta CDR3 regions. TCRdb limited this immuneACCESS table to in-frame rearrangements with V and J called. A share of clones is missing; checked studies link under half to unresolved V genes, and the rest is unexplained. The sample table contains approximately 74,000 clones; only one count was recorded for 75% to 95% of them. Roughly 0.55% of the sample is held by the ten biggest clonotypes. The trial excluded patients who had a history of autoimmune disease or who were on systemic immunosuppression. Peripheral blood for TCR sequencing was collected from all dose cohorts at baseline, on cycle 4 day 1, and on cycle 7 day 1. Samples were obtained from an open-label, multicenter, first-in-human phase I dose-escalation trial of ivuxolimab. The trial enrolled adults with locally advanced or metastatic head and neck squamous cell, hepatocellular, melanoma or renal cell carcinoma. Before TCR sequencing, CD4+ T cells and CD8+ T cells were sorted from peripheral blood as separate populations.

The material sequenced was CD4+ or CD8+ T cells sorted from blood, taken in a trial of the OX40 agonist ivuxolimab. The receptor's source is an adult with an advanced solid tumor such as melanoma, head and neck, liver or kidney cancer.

The nucleotide sequence is given as TGTGCCAGCAGCTTGGGCTTCGTCGCCGGGGAGCTGTTTTTT. This encodes CASSLGFVAGELFF. The V and J segments used are TRBV5-4 and TRBJ2-2, with the D gene not confidently named. The germline V gene (reference sequence) gives CDR1 as SGHNT and CDR2 as YYREEE. The trim is 0 bases for V and 6 bases for J, with a gap of 9 bases between the germline ends. The CDR3 spans 14 residues, from the cysteine through the phenylalanine. Only the CDR3 DNA is retained, 42 bases long and in frame from the first base.